Presented here are 20 T cell receptor beta chains from one specimen sequenced in a study of T cells in Graves' hyperthyroidism and ophthalmopathy. RNA transcripts gave rise to amplified TCR beta CDR3 regions. HTBI primers were employed in a first-round RT-PCR of the TCR CDR3. MiXCR, run by TCRdb on the multiplex PCR reads, gives a single entry per CDR3 protein. Among fewer than 650,000 distinct CDR3 sequences, about 14% were seen once, and the ten largest hold more than 6%. The sequenced sample consisted of blood. The receptors originated from a woman under 30 with Graves' ophthalmopathy.

This clonotype has a count of ten or more. V usage is TRBV7-8 and J usage is TRBJ1-1; weak D call: TRBD1 (6 bases). The CDR3 totals 15 residues. Germline CDR1 reads SGHVS; CDR2 reads FQNEAQ. Trimming removed 4 bases at V and 1 base at J, with 13 bases between. CDR3: CASSYPYRENTEAFF. Written as DNA, the CDR3 is TGTGCCAGCAGCTACCCTTACAGGGAGAACACTGAAGCTTTCTTT.

Ten or more counts support this clonotype. The chain carries TRBV3-1 and TRBJ1-2; tentative D call: TRBD1 (6 bases). The CDR3 length is 15 residues. Germline assignment: CDR1 LGHDT and CDR2 YNNKEL (reference sequence). V was trimmed by 5 bases and J by 4 bases, leaving 17 bases between them. The CDR3 region is CASSSIFGQIYGYTF. In DNA form, the CDR3 reads TGTGCCAGCAGCTCTATATTCGGACAGATCTATGGCTACACCTTC.

This clonotype was seen ten or more times. V and J are TRBV28 and TRBJ2-1, with 7 bases lining up with TRBD1. The CDR3 loop spans 19 amino acids. Germline CDR1 is MDHEN and CDR2 is SYDVKM. V dropped 5 bases and J dropped 3; count of bases not matched to a gene: 19. DNA for the CDR3: TGTGCCAGCAGTACCTCTAGGCTTGACAGGGTCGGTAGCTACAATGAGCAGTTCTTC. Its protein is CASSTSRLDRVGSYNEQFF. Variable domain in full (rest from reference TRBV28 and TRBJ2-1): DVKVTQSSRYLVKRTGEKVFLECVQDMDHENMFWYRQDPGLGLRLIYFSYDVKMKEKGDIPEGYSVSREKKERFSLILESASTNQTSMYLCASSTSRLDRVGSYNEQFFGPGTRLTVL.

This clonotype was recorded at least ten times. This chain uses TRBV12-3 or TRBV12-4 with TRBJ2-1; a weak D match, TRBD1 (6 bases). The V gene lost 10 bases and the J gene lost 4 bases, with 17 bases spanning the gap. This CDR3 has 14 residues. In DNA form, the CDR3 reads TGTGCCACCGCCCTAATGGGACAATACAATGAGCAGTTCTTC. Protein sequence: CATALMGQYNEQFF.

This chain joins TRBV4-3 and TRBJ1-2; maybe TRBD1 (5 bases). V was clipped by 0 bases and J by 5 bases, with 13 bases between them. The CDR3 loop spans 15 amino acids. Germline CDR1 LGHNA, CDR2 YSLEER. The CDR3 sequence: CASSQETDTIYGYTF. As DNA, the CDR3 is TGCGCCAGCAGCCAAGAGACAGACACAATTTATGGCTACACCTTC.

The sample holds many counts of this clonotype. The chain recombines TRBV12-3 or TRBV12-4 with TRBJ2-5, with D maybe TRBD2 (5 bases). Trimming removed 4 bases from V and 4 bases from J, with 13 bases in between. The CDR3 consists of 14 residues. CDR3 coding DNA: TGTGCCAGCAGTTCCCGCGAGGGCCCAGAGACCCAGTACTTC. It is translated as CASSSREGPETQYF.

This clonotype was detected ten times or more. The chain is built from TRBV5-4 and TRBJ2-2, with TRBD1 as a possible D gene (6 bases). V was pared by 3 bases and J by 1 base, with 13 bases between. Per germline, CDR1 SGHNT and CDR2 YYREEE (reference sequence). The CDR3 spans 16 residues. The CDR3 DNA sequence: TGTGCCAGCAGCTCCTCTCAGACAGGGAACACCGGGGAGCTGTTTTTT. Translation gives CASSSSQTGNTGELFF.

The chain has TRBV6-2 or TRBV6-3 and TRBJ1-1, with 9 bases fitting TRBD1. The germline V gene has CDR1 MNHEY and CDR2 SVGEGT. This CDR3 is built from 16 residues. J lost 4 bases, V lost 7 bases, and 13 bases had no gene match. CDR3 loop: CASNDGTGLRATEAFF. The CDR3 DNA reads TGTGCCAGCAACGACGGGACAGGGTTGCGGGCCACTGAAGCTTTCTTT.

Comment on this clonotype: In this CDR3 the conserved last residue, phenylalanine or tryptophan, is missing, so a read error is likely. The chain links TRBV30 to TRBJ2-1, with 9 bases fitting TRBD2. This CDR3 spans 19 amino acids. V shed 3 bases, J shed 3 bases, and the junction held 18 bases outside the gene matches. Germline V gene lookup returns CDR1 GTSNPN and CDR2 SVGIG (reference sequence). The CDR3: CAWRGGLAGSYTLYNEQFL. Here the CDR3 DNA reads TGTGCCTGGAGGGGGGGGCTAGCGGGAAGCTATACGCTCTACAATGAGCAGTTCCTC.

Ten or more counts support this clonotype. The rearrangement uses TRBV5-8 and TRBJ2-3; 10 bases align to TRBD2. Germline V lookup: CDR1 SGHTS, CDR2 YDEGEE. J gave up 1 base and V 3 bases, and 8 bases lay outside the gene matches. The CDR3 is 17 amino acids. This CDR3 is CASSSRTSGGGTDTQYF. The CDR3 region has the DNA TGTGCCAGCAGCTCTCGGACTAGCGGAGGGGGCACAGATACGCAGTATTTT. Looking up the rest from reference TRBV5-8 and TRBJ2-3 gives the full variable domain: EAGVTQSPTHLIKTRGQQATLRCSPISGHTSVYWYQQALGLGLQFLLWYDEGEERNRGNFPPRFSGRQFPNYSSELNVNALELEDSALYLCASSSRTSGGGTDTQYFGPGTRLTVL.

In its sample, this clonotype was seen many times. The gene calls are TRBV7-3 and TRBJ2-3; 10 bases line up with TRBD1. The CDR3 contains 15 residues. The V gene end was trimmed by 5 bases and the J gene end by 0 bases; junction bases not matched to a gene: 2. In germline, CDR1 is SGHTA, CDR2 FQGTGA. The CDR3 is CASSRQGASTDTQYF. The DNA for the CDR3 is TGTGCCAGCAGCCGACAGGGGGCTAGCACAGATACGCAGTATTTT.

This clonotype was counted ten times or more. This chain links TRBV5-1 with TRBJ2-2, with 11 positions matching TRBD1. V lost 4 bases and J lost 5; bases outside the gene matches: 4. Germline V gene sequence: CDR1 SGHRS, CDR2 YFSETQ. The CDR3 totals 15 residues. CDR3: CASSEGQGVTGELFF. In DNA form, the CDR3 reads TGCGCCAGCAGCGAGGGACAGGGGGTTACCGGGGAGCTGTTTTTT.

This clonotype was seen at least ten times. The rearrangement joins TRBV7-8 to TRBJ1-2; 10 positions match TRBD1. With 4 bases clipped from V and 4 bases from J, the junction kept 6 bases outside the gene matches. Germline loops: CDR1 SGHVS, CDR2 FQNEAQ. There are 15 residues in the CDR3. CDR3 sequence: CASSYDRGLGYGYTF. CDR3 coding DNA: TGTGCCAGCAGCTACGACAGGGGGCTTGGCTATGGCTACACCTTC.

This clonotype came up many times. The chain joins TRBV4-1 to TRBJ2-7; 7 bases line up with TRBD2. V lost 1 base, J lost 5 bases, and 5 bases stayed unmatched. The CDR3 has 14 residues. CDR1 and CDR2 (germline): MGHRA, YSYEKL. The CDR3 DNA follows: TGCGCCAGCAGCCAAGTACGGGACTATCACGAGCAGTACTTC. Its translation is CASSQVRDYHEQYF.

The CDR3, as DNA: TGTGCCAGTAGCCCCCTCGGACAGGGCATTTACGAGCAGTACTTC. Translation: CASSPLGQGIYEQYF. The chain has TRBV19 and TRBJ2-7; 8 bases line up with TRBD1. This CDR3 has 15 amino acids. The junction had 11 bases not matched to a gene; V was cut back by 6 bases and J by 4 bases. CDR1 and CDR2 (germline): LNHDA, SQIVND (reference sequence).

This clonotype was observed a few times. The gene calls are TRBV6-1 and TRBJ2-7; 8 bases are shared with TRBD1. The CDR3 is 15 amino acids. The junction had 12 bases not matched to a gene; V was cut back by 6 bases and J by 5 bases. Germline V gene lookup returns CDR1 MNHNS and CDR2 SASEGT. The CDR3 region is CASSPPGTGVNEQYF. CDR3 coding DNA: TGTGCCAGCAGCCCTCCAGGGACAGGCGTCAACGAGCAGTACTTC.

V gene TRBV15 combines with J gene TRBJ1-1; no reliable D call. Germline loops: CDR1 LNHNV, CDR2 YYDKDF (reference sequence). The V end was cut by 8 bases, the J end by 2 bases, with 18 bases between. The CDR3 is made up of 15 amino acids. The CDR3: CATGEGRPFNTEAFF. The CDR3, as DNA: TGTGCCACCGGGGAGGGCCGCCCCTTCAACACTGAAGCTTTCTTT.

This clonotype was counted between two and nine times. The chain uses TRBV6-2 or TRBV6-3 and TRBJ1-5, with D hard to call. CDR1 and CDR2 from the germline V gene are MNHEY and SVGEGT. This CDR3 comprises 14 residues. V shed 5 bases and J shed 5 bases, with 13 bases lying between them. The CDR3 nucleotides are TGTGCCAGCAGTCCCCGACATATAGATCAGCCCCAGCATTTT. Protein product: CASSPRHIDQPQHF.

The chain joins TRBV2 to TRBJ2-1; 15 bases agree with TRBD2. V shed 7 bases, J shed 1 base, and the junction held 5 bases outside the gene matches. Germline V CDR1 and CDR2: SNHLY, FYNNEI. This CDR3 contains 17 residues. The CDR3 DNA reads TGTGCCAGCACCGGACTAGCGGGAGGGCCATCCTACAATGAGCAGTTCTTC. It yields the protein CASTGLAGGPSYNEQFF.

Only a few counts were recorded for this clonotype. The rearrangement links TRBV29-1 to TRBJ2-5, with D hard to call. This CDR3 spans 13 amino acids. With 7 bases removed from V and 2 bases from J, the gap between germline ends came to 14 bases. Per the germline V gene, CDR1 is SQVTM and CDR2 is ANQGSEA. Here the CDR3 DNA reads TGCAGCGGCCGCCAGGCTTTACAAGAGACCCAGTACTTC. Its translation is CSGRQALQETQYF. The complete variable domain, with remaining parts taken from reference TRBV29-1 and TRBJ2-5, reads SAVISQKPSRDICQRGTSLTIQCQVDSQVTMMFWYRQQPGQSLTLIATANQGSEATYESGFVIDKFPISRPNLTFSTLTVSNMSPEDSSIYLCSGRQALQETQYFGPGTRLLVL.